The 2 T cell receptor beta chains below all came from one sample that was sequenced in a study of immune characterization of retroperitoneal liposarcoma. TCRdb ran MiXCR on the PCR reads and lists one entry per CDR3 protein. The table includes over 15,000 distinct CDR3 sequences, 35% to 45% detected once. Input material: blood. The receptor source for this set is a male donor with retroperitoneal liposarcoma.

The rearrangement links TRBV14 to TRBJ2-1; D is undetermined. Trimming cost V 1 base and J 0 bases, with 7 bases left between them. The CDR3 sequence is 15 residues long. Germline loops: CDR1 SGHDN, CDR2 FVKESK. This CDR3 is CASSQVQSSYNEQFF. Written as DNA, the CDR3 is TGTGCCAGCAGCCAAGTTCAAAGCTCCTACAATGAGCAGTTCTTC.

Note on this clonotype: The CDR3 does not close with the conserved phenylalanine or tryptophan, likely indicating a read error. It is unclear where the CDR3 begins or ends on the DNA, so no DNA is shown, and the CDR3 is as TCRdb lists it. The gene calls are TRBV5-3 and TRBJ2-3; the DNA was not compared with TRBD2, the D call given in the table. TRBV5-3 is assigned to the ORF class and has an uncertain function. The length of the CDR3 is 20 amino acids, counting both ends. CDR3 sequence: CASSLQGRLAGGPRDNEQFL.